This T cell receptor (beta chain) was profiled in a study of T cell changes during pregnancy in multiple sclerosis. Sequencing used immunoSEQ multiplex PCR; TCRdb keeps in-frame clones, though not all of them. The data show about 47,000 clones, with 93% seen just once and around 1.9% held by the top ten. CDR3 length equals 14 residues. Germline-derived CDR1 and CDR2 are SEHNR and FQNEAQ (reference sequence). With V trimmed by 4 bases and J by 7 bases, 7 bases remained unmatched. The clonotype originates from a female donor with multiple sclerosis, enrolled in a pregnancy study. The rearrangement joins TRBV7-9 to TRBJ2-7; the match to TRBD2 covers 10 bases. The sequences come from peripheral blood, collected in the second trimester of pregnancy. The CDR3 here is CASSWLLAGSEQYF. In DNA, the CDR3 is TGTGCCAGCAGCTGGCTACTAGCGGGAAGTGAGCAGTACTTC.